The 9 T cell receptor beta chains below were found in one sample sequenced in a study of early stage breast cancer tumors. Some clones are missing from TCRdb's copy, which holds only in-frame ones; the method was immunoSEQ multiplex PCR. The repertoire holds approximately 54,000 clones, with around 78% as singletons. Sequenced material: blood. The receptors come from a person in their 40s with breast cancer.

Here the CDR3 DNA reads TGTGCCAGCAGTGACACTAGCTCTGGGGCCAACGTCCTGACTTTC. It specifies CASSDTSSGANVLTF. The chain carries TRBV6-4 and TRBJ2-6, with a possible D match to TRBD2 (5 bases). CDR1 is MRHNA, CDR2 SNTAGT, per germline. The CDR3 is made up of 15 amino acids. Trimming took off 2 bases at V and 0 bases at J, with 5 bases between the two ends.

The gene calls are TRBV7-8 and TRBJ1-3; 8 bases map to TRBD1. V lost 4 bases and J lost 1; bases outside the gene matches: 9. This CDR3 region has 17 residues. Germline V CDR1 and CDR2: SGHVS, FQNEAQ. The CDR3 region has the DNA TGTGCCAGCAGCTCAAGGACAGGGCAGGTGTCTGGAAACACCATATATTTT. Amino acid sequence: CASSSRTGQVSGNTIYF.

V and J are TRBV7-9 and TRBJ2-5; D gene ambiguous. This CDR3 has 17 amino acids. Trimming took 0 bases from V and 2 from J, leaving 16 bases between them. CDR1 is SEHNR and CDR2 is FQNEAQ in the germline V gene (reference sequence). CDR3 sequence reads: CASSLALSRGAQETQYF. CDR3 sequence (DNA): TGTGCCAGCAGCTTAGCCCTCTCTCGAGGAGCTCAAGAGACCCAGTACTTC. Looking up the rest from reference TRBV7-9 and TRBJ2-5 gives the full variable domain: DTGVSQNPRHKITKRGQNVTFRCDPISEHNRLYWYRQTLGQGPEFLTYFQNEAQLEKSRLLSDRFSAERPKGSFSTLEIQRTEQGDSAMYLCASSLALSRGAQETQYFGPGTRLLVL.

This clone was counted only a few times. The gene calls are TRBV19 and TRBJ2-2, with a weak D call TRBD1 (5 bases). CDR1 is LNHDA, CDR2 SQIVND, per germline (reference sequence). The CDR3 runs 14 residues. Trimming shortened V by 10 bases and J by 3 bases, and 15 bases separated the two germline ends. For the CDR3, the DNA is TGTGCCACCTCTGGGGCGTCTTACACCGGGGAGCTGTTTTTT. Translating gives CATSGASYTGELFF.

The chain is built from TRBV28 and TRBJ2-5; perhaps TRBD2 as D (6 bases). The V and J ends lost 10 bases and 5 bases respectively, with 17 bases between them. The CDR3 has 13 amino acids. From germline, CDR1 is MDHEN and CDR2 SYDVKM. CDR3 sequence: CATTLLGRETQYF. CDR3 nucleotides: TGTGCCACCACCCTCTTAGGGAGGGAGACCCAGTACTTC. Complete variable domain (other parts from reference TRBV28 and TRBJ2-5): DVKVTQSSRYLVKRTGEKVFLECVQDMDHENMFWYRQDPGLGLRLIYFSYDVKMKEKGDIPEGYSVSREKKERFSLILESASTNQTSMYLCATTLLGRETQYFGPGTRLLVL.

The J gene is TRBJ2-1, the V gene TRBV5-1; TRBD1 agrees at 8 bases. Germline V gene sequence: CDR1 SGHRS, CDR2 YFSETQ. This CDR3 is built from 16 residues. Losses at the gene ends were 6 bases for V and 2 bases for J; bases not matched to a gene: 10. Here the CDR3 DNA reads TGCGCCAGCAACTTCCGGACAGGGAGTACCTACAATGAGCAGTTCTTC. It encodes CASNFRTGSTYNEQFF.

This clone was recorded only once. The chain recombines TRBV6-1 with TRBJ2-3, with 10 bases lining up with TRBD2. The J segment lost 1 base and the V segment lost 6 bases, leaving 1 base of the junction unmatched. The CDR3 consists of 14 residues. CDR1 MNHNS and CDR2 SASEGT come from the germline V gene. The CDR3 region has the DNA TGTGCCAGCAGGGGGACTAGCGGCACAGATACGCAGTATTTT. This encodes CASRGTSGTDTQYF.

The chain employs TRBV18 and TRBJ2-6, with D tentatively TRBD2 (5 bases). V lost 2 bases and J lost 3, with 8 bases in between. CDR1 KGHSH and CDR2 LQKENI come from the germline V gene. The CDR3 extends over 15 amino acids. The DNA of the CDR3 is TGTGCCAGCTCACCATGGGAGATTGGGGCCAACGTCCTGACTTTC. Translation: CASSPWEIGANVLTF.

The chain uses TRBV6-6 and TRBJ2-5; D gene uncertain. The length of the CDR3 is 13 residues. V shed 5 bases and J shed 3 bases, with 10 bases lying between them. CDR1 is MNHNY, CDR2 SVGAGI, per germline (reference sequence). The CDR3 protein is CASSQDWEETQYF. DNA of the CDR3: TGTGCCAGCAGTCAAGACTGGGAAGAGACCCAGTACTTC.